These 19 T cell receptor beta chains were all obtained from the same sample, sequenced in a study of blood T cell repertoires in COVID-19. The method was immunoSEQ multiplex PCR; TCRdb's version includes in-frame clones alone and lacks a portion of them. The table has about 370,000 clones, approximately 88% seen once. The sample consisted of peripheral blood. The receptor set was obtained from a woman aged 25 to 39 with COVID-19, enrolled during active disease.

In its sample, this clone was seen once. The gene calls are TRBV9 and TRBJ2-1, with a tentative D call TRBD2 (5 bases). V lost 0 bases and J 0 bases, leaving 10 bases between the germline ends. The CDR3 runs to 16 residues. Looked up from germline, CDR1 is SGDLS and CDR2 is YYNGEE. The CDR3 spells CASSVVSGSSYNEQFF. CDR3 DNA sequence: TGTGCCAGCAGCGTAGTGTCGGGGAGCTCCTACAATGAGCAGTTCTTC.

The CDR3 coding sequence is TGTGCCAGCAGCGTAGACAGATACACTGAAGCTTTCTTT. It yields the protein CASSVDRYTEAFF. The gene calls are TRBV7-9 and TRBJ1-1; weak D call: TRBD1 (5 bases). CDR1 is SEHNR, CDR2 FQNEAQ, per germline (reference sequence). This CDR3 comprises 13 residues. V was clipped by 5 bases and J by 3 bases, with 10 bases between them.

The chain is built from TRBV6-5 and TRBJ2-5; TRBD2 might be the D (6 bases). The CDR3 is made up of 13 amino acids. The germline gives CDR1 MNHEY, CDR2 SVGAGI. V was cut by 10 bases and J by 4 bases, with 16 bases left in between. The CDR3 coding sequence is TGTGCCACTAAAGAGGGAGGCAGAGAGACCCAGTACTTC. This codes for CATKEGGRETQYF.

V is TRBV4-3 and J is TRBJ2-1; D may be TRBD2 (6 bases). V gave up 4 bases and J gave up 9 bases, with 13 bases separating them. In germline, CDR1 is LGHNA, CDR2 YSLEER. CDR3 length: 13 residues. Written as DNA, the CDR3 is TGCGCCAGCAGCCGCCGAGCGGGTCCTGAGCAGTTCTTC. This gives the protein CASSRRAGPEQFF.

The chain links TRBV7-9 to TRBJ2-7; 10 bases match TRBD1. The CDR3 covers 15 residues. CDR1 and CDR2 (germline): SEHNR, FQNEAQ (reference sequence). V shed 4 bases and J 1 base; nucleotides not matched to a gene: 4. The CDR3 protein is CASSWDRGTSYEQYF. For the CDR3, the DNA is TGTGCCAGCAGCTGGGACAGGGGAACTTCCTACGAGCAGTACTTC.

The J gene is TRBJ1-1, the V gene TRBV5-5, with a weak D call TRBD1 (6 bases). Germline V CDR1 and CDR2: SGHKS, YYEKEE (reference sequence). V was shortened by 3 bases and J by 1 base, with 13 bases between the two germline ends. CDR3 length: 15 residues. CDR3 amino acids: CASSWGLGANTEAFF. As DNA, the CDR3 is TGTGCCAGCAGCTGGGGGCTGGGGGCGAACACTGAAGCTTTCTTT.

CDR3 amino acids: CASSLGAGAGGLQETQYF. The CDR3 nucleotides read TGTGCCAGCAGCTTAGGAGCTGGAGCGGGAGGGCTCCAAGAGACCCAGTACTTC. The chain is built from TRBV7-2 and TRBJ2-5; 10 nucleotides match TRBD2. Germline assignment: CDR1 SGHTA and CDR2 FQGNSA. This CDR3 contains 18 residues. Losses at the gene ends were 1 base for V and 1 base for J; bases not matched to a gene: 9.

Written as DNA, the CDR3 is TGTGCCAGCAGCCTTCTTTCAGGGTATAGTGAGCAGTTCTTC. Residues: CASSLLSGYSEQFF. This rearrangement joins TRBV7-8 to TRBJ2-1, with D possibly TRBD1 on 5 matching bases. V lost 5 bases and J 9 bases, leaving 17 bases between the germline ends. The germline V gene has CDR1 SGHVS and CDR2 FQNEAQ. The CDR3 has 14 amino acids.

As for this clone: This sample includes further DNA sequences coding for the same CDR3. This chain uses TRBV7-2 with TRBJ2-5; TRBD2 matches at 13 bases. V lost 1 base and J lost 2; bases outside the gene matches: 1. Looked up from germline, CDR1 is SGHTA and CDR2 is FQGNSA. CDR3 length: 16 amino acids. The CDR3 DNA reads TGTGCCAGCAGCTTAGGACTAGCGGGAGGTCAAGAGACCCAGTACTTC. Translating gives CASSLGLAGGQETQYF.

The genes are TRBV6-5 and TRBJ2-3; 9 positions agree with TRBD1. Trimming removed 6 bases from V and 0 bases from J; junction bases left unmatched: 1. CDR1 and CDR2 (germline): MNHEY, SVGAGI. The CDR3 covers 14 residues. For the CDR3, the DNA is TGTGCCAGCAGGGACAGGGGAAGCACAGATACGCAGTATTTT. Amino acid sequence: CASRDRGSTDTQYF.

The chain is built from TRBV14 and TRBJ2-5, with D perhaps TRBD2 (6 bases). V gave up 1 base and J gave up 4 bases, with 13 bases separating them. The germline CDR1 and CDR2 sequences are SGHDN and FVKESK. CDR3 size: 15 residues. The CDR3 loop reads CASSQGTIGGETQYF. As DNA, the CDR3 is TGTGCCAGCAGCCAAGGGACTATCGGGGGAGAGACCCAGTACTTC.

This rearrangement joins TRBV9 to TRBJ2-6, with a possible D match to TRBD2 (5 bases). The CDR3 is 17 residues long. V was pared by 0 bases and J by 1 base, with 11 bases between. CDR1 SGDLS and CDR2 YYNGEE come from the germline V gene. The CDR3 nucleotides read TGTGCCAGCAGCGTAGGATCGGGGTTGTCTGGGGCCAACGTCCTGACTTTC. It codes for CASSVGSGLSGANVLTF.

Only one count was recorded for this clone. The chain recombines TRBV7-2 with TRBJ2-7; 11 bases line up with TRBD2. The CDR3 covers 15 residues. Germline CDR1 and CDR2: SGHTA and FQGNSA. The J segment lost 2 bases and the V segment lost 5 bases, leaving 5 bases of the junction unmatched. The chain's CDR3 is CASSITSGSPYEQYV. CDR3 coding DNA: TGTGCCAGCAGCATAACTAGCGGGAGCCCCTACGAGCAGTACGTC.

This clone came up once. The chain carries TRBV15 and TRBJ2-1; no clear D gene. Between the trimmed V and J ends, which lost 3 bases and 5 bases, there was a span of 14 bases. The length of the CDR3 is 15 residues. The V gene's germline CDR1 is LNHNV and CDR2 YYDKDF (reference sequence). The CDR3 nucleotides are TGTGCCACCAGCAGGTCCGTAGTTCGAGACAATGAGCAGTTCTTC. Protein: CATSRSVVRDNEQFF.

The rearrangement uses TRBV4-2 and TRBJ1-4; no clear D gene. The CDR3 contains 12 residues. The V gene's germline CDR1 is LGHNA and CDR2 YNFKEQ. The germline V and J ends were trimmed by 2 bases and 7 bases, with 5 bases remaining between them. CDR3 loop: CASSQSGEKLFF. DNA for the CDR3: TGTGCCAGCAGCCAAAGCGGTGAAAAACTGTTTTTT.

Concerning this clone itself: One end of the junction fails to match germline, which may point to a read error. The DNA for the CDR3 is TGTGCCAGCAGTTCCGGGACAGACCTTAATGGATACACCTTC. As protein: CASSSGTDLNGYTF. The rearrangement uses TRBV27 and TRBJ1-2; 7 bases are shared with TRBD1. Per germline, CDR1 MNHEY and CDR2 SMNVEV (reference sequence). The length of the CDR3 is 14 residues.

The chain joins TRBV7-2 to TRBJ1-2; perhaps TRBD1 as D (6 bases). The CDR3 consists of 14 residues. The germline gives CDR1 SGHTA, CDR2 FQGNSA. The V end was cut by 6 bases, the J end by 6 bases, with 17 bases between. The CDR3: CASRPTGRGHGYTF. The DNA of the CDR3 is TGTGCCAGCAGACCAACGGGCAGGGGACATGGCTACACCTTC.

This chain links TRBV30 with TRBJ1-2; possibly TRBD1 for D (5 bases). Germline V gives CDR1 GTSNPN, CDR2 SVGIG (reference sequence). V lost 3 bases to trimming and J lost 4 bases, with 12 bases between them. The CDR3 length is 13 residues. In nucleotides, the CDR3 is TGTGCCTGGAGGGCGGGGGTAGGCTATGGCTACACCTTC. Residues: CAWRAGVGYGYTF.

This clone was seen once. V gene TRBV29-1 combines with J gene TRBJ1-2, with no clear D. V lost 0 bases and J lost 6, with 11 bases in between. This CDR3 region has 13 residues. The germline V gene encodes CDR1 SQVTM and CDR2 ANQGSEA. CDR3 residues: CSVEDWARNGYTF. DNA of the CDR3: TGCAGCGTTGAAGATTGGGCCCGCAATGGCTACACCTTC. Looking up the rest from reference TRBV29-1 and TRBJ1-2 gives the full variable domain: SAVISQKPSRDICQRGTSLTIQCQVDSQVTMMFWYRQQPGQSLTLIATANQGSEATYESGFVIDKFPISRPNLTFSTLTVSNMSPEDSSIYLCSVEDWARNGYTFGSGTRLTVV.